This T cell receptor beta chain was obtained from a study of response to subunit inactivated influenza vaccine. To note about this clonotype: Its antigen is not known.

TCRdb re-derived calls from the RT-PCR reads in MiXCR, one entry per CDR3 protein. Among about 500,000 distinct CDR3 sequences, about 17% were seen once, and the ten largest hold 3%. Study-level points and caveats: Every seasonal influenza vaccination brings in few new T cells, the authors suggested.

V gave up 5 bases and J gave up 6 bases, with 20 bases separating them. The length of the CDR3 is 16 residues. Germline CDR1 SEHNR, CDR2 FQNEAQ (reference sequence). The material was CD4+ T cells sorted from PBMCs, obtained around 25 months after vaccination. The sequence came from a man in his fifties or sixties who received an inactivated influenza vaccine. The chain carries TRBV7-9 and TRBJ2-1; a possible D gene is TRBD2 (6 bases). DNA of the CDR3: TGTGCCAGCAGCCCATTCCTGGGGGGAGCCGTCAATGAGCAGTTCTTC. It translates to CASSPFLGGAVNEQFF.